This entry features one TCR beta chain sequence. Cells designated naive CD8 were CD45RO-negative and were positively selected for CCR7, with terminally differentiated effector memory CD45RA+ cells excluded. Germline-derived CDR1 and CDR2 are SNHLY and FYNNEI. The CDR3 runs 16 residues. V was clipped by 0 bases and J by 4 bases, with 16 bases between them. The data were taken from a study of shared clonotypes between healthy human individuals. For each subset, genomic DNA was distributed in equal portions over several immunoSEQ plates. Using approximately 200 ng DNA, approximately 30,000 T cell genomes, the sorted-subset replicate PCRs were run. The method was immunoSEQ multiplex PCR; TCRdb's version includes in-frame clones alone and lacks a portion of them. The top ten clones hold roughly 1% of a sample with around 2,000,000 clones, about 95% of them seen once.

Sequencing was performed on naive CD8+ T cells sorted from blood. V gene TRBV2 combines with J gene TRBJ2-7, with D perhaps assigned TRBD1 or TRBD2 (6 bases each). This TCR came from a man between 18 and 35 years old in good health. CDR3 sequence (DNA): TGTGCCAGCAGTGAAGCGGGGGGCGGTTCTTTTTACGAGCAGTACTTC. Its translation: CASSEAGGGSFYEQYF. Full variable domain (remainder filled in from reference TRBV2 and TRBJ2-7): EPEVTQTPSHQVTQMGQEVILRCVPISNHLYFYWYRQILGQKVEFLVSFYNNEISEKSEIFDDQFSVERPDGSNFTLKIRSTKLEDSAMYFCASSEAGGGSFYEQYFGPGTRLTVT.